This T cell receptor (beta chain) is from a study of cytomegalovirus exposure and HLA in healthy donors. Study-wide results and limits: Within a later analysis, the majority of CMV-associated TCR beta chains appeared HLA-restricted.

With regard to this clone: Its antigen remains unidentified.

Vbeta (60) and Jbeta (13) primers were used in the PCR. The assay was immunoSEQ multiplex PCR, and TCRdb's table has in-frame clones only and misses some. The repertoire has about 190,000 clones, roughly four fifths of them found once; the top ten carry roughly 0.75%. The CDR3 contains 18 residues. From germline, CDR1 is SEHNR and CDR2 FQNEAQ (reference sequence). Trimming at V came to 1 base and at J to 8 bases, leaving 12 bases not matched to a gene. The chain employs TRBV7-9 and TRBJ2-1, with 12 bases aligning to TRBD2. The receptor was isolated from a woman between 18 and 29 years old in good health and CMV-seronegative. The sequenced sample was PBMCs. Here the CDR3 reads CASSLVPTSGGTKDEQFF. The CDR3 DNA follows: TGTGCCAGCAGCTTAGTCCCGACTAGCGGGGGTACAAAGGATGAGCAGTTCTTC.